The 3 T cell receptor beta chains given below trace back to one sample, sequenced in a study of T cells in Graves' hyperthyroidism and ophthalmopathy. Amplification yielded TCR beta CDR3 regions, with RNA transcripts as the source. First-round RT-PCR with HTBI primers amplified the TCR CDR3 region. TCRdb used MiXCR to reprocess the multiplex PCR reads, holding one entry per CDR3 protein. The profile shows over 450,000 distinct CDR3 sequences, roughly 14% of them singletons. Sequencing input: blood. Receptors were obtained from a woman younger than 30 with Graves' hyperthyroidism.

The CDR3, as DNA: TGTGCCAGCAGCTCGGGGACTAGCGCCGACGTCTCCTACGAGCAGTACTTC. Its translation: CASSSGTSADVSYEQYF. The V call is TRBV7-9, the J call TRBJ2-7; 10 bases line up with TRBD2. The V gene's germline CDR1 is SEHNR and CDR2 FQNEAQ (reference sequence). The CDR3 contains 17 residues. The junction had 9 bases not matched to a gene; V was cut back by 4 bases and J by 0 bases.

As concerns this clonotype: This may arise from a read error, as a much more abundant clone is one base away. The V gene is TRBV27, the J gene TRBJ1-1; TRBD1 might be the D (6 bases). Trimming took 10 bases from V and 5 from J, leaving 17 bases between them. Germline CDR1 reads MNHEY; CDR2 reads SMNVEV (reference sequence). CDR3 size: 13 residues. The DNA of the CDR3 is TGTGCCACCTGGCGACAGGACGGGACTGAAGCTTTCTTT. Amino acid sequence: CATWRQDGTEAFF.

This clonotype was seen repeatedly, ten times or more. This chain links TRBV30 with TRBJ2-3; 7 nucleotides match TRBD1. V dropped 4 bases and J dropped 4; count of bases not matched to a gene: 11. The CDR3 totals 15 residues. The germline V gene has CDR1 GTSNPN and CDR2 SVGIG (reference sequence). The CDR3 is CAWKSRDSYADTQYF. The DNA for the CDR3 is TGTGCCTGGAAGTCCCGGGACAGCTATGCAGATACGCAGTATTTT.